What follows describes a single T cell receptor beta chain. A read error may explain this, as a much larger clone is one base away. This entry comes from a study of blood T cells in healthy people across ages. V dropped 0 bases and J dropped 10 bases, with 13 bases sitting between them. This CDR3 contains 14 residues. Germline assignment: CDR1 MGHRA and CDR2 YSYEKL. The extraction recovered at least 5 micrograms of total RNA per sample. Through a sample-barcoded 5' primer and a J-beta primer mix, a second PCR was run for 7 to 11 cycles. TCRdb reprocessed the 5' RACE reads via MiXCR and lists one record per CDR3 protein. The repertoire has approximately 960,000 distinct CDR3 sequences, almost 30% of them found once; the top ten carry approximately 10%. These data were also reused for a study on T cells of mothers and their children. That report notes: A few healthy Caucasian mothers served as donors, and their six children did as well. Researchers report slightly higher, though non-significant, overlap in related mother-child pairs than in unrelated pairs. Researchers found no T cell clones that were persistent and microchimeric.

J is TRBJ2-1 and V is TRBV4-1, with D uncertain. The sequencing input was blood. This TCR derives from a woman in her 40s in good health. DNA for the CDR3: TGCGCCAGCAGCCAAGAGATGGTACAATGGGAGCAGTTCTTC. This gives the protein CASSQEMVQWEQFF.